The entry below describes one T cell receptor beta chain. Its recognized antigen is unknown. No much larger clone exists at a distance of one base, and base qualities are not known. Samples from volunteer blood donors who had recovered from COVID-19 were contributed by a second Seattle source. Each collaborating institution followed its own protocols to collect whole blood in K2EDTA tubes. For TCRbeta analysis, collaborator samples were shipped as frozen whole blood, as isolated PBMCs, or as DNA extracted from either sample type. TCRbeta CDR3 regions were amplified from genomic DNA by means of the immunoSEQ Assay, a bias-controlled multiplex PCR. For the original study's pipeline: Within the assay, amplification of reference gene primers was used to estimate how many nucleated cells each sample contained. Sequence reads were collapsed and filtered to measure the absolute abundance of every unique TCRbeta CDR3 rearrangement. For each sample, productive Simpson clonality was calculated as the square root of Simpson's diversity index over productive rearrangements. The clones in this table, taken by TCRdb from immuneACCESS, are in-frame only. Not every clone is retained; where verified, under half of the shortfall comes from an unresolved V gene, and the cause of the rest is unknown. V and J calls and clone size follow that table, whereas D and trimming were derived from the DNA. The sample yields about 260,000 clones; approximately 90% were counted once. In total, the top ten clones hold approximately 4% of the sample.

These data come from a study of blood T cell repertoires in COVID-19 (dated by TCRdb to about 2020). General notes on the study: Samples from collaborators originated in the United States, Italy and Spain and spanned both the acute and convalescent phases of COVID-19. Where available, HLA class I and class II types were obtained from metadata supplied by the sample provider rather than from assay-based typing. The dataset comprised deeply sampled blood TCRbeta repertoires from subjects exposed to, actively infected with, or recovered from COVID-19. The prospective study material was composed of cDNA or gDNA derived from T cells, B-cell-depleted T cells, or PBMCs. The sample metadata nearly always contained a de-identified subject ID, COVID-19 status, age in years and sex. Samples came from the ongoing ImmuneRACE study (first 160 participants) plus 1,254 subjects from 6 global collaborators. The repertoires were released in a freely available public database meant as a resource for research on the immune response to SARS-CoV-2.

Including the terminal cysteine and phenylalanine, the CDR3 comprises 16 residues. Of all the DNA, just the CDR3 is kept, 48 bases in frame from base 1. Trimming accounts for 1 base at V and 3 bases at J, while the number of junction bases matched to no gene is 3. Based on the germline V gene, the CDR1 and CDR2 sequences are MNHEY and SVGEGT. The full study reports these points: How much clinical and demographic metadata was included differed by source and by participant, and the metadata was provided uncurated.

This TCR was sampled from a man between 60 and 75 years old who had recovered from COVID-19. Sequences were obtained from peripheral blood. The chain uses TRBV6-2 or TRBV6-3 and TRBJ2-2; the central 9 bases match TRBD2. The DNA sequence is TGTGCCAGCAGTTACTGGCGGGGGGGCGACACCGGGGAGCTGTTTTTT. Its protein reads: CASSYWRGGDTGELFF.